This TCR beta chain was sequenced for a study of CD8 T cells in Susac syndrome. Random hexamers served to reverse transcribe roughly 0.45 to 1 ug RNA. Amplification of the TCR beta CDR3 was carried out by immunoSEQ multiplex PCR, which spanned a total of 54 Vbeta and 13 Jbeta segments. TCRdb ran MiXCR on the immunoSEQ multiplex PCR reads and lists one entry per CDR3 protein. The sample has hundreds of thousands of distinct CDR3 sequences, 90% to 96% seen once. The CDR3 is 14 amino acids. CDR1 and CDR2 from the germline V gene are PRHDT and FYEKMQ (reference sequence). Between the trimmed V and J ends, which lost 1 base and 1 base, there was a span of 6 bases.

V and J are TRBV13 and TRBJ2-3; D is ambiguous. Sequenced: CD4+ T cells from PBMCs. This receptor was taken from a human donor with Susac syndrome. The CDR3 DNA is TGTGCCAGCAGCTTAGTAATCGGCACAGATACGCAGTATTTT. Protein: CASSLVIGTDTQYF.